This T cell receptor (beta chain) came from a study of T-cell memory formation after mild COVID-19. The CDR3 runs to 14 residues. The V end was cut by 3 bases, the J end by 3 bases, with 11 bases between. TCRdb processed the 5' RACE reads anew with MiXCR; each CDR3 protein has one entry. The sample yields about 620,000 distinct CDR3 sequences, roughly 18% seen once. The chain joins TRBV12-3 or TRBV12-4 to TRBJ1-2; D is unresolved. The sequence was collected from an adult woman who had mild COVID-19 (a few samples of this study predate the infection). Cell type and time point are not known. The sample comprised PBMCs or a T cell subset sorted from them (not recorded which). CDR3 amino acids: CASSLRGIDYGYTF. For the CDR3, the DNA is TGTGCCAGCAGTTTGCGGGGTATTGACTATGGCTACACCTTC.